This T cell receptor (beta chain) was captured by sequencing in a study of memory CD4+ T cells and cytomegalovirus serostatus. Study observations and caveats: Of 150 to 200 reported CMV TCRbeta sequences, under 70 were found in memory CD4+ repertoires.

The length of the CDR3 is 14 residues. Trimming left V 2 bases short and J 3 bases short, with 10 bases between. CDR1 SNHLY and CDR2 FYNNEI come from the germline V gene. This clone has only a few counts. Its antigen is still unknown. The sort gate was single viable CD3+CD4+CD8-CD45RO+ cells for memory CD4+ T cells. After thawing, CD4+ T cells were positively selected. Sequencing was performed with immunoSEQ multiplex PCR; in TCRdb, only in-frame clones are kept and a portion is missing. The sample records around 44,000 clones, approximately 80% being singletons. Sample: memory CD4+ T cells from blood. The receptor's source is an adult in good health and CMV-seronegative. The chain recombines TRBV2 with TRBJ1-1, with D possibly matching TRBD1 (6 bases). CDR3 DNA sequence: TGTGCCAGCAGTGAATATGGGGGCTACACTGAAGCTTTCTTT. It specifies CASSEYGGYTEAFF.